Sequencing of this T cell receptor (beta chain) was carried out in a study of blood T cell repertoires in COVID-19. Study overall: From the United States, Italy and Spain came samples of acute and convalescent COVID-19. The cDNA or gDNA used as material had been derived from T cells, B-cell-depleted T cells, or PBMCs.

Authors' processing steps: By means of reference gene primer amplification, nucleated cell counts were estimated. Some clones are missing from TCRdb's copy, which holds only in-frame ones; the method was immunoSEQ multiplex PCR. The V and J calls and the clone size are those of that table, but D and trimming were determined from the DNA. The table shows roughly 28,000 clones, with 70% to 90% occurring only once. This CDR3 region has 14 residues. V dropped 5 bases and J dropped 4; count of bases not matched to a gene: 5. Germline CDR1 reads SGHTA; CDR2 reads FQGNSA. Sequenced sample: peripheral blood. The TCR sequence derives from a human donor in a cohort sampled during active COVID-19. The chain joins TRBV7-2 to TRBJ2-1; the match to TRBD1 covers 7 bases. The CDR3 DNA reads TGTGCCAGCAGCCCACCACAGGGGTACAATGAGCAGTTCTTC. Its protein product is CASSPPQGYNEQFF.